This record concerns one T cell receptor (beta chain) sequence. CDR1 and CDR2 (germline): MGHRA, YSYEKL. Trimming removed 3 bases at V and 2 bases at J, with 14 bases between. The CDR3 contains 16 residues. RNA transcripts were the template for amplifying TCR beta CDR3 regions. First-round RT-PCR with HTBI primers amplified the TCR CDR3 region. TCRdb recomputed calls from the multiplex PCR reads with MiXCR, one row per CDR3 protein. Of around 610,000 distinct CDR3 sequences in the sample, around 15% were seen once. This specimen comes from a study of T cells in Graves' hyperthyroidism and ophthalmopathy.

The chain uses TRBV4-1 and TRBJ1-5; no reliable D call. This clonotype was obtained from a woman aged 40 to 49 with Graves' ophthalmopathy. Sample: blood. CDR3 protein: CASSHGVGAGNQPQHF. CDR3 sequence (DNA): TGCGCCAGCAGCCATGGAGTCGGAGCGGGCAATCAGCCCCAGCATTTT.